These 17 T cell receptor beta chains were all obtained from the same sample, sequenced in a study of T cell responses to AZD1222 COVID-19 vaccine. Assay used: immunoSEQ multiplex PCR; TCRdb lists only in-frame clones, some missing. The repertoire consists of some 170,000 clones, with roughly 94% occurring once and the leading ten covering roughly 0.98%. This specimen was peripheral blood, taken 28 days after the second AZD1222 dose. Receptors were obtained from an adult who received the AZD1222 COVID-19 vaccine.

This chain joins TRBV15 and TRBJ2-1; TRBD2 might be the D (6 bases). V gave up 1 base and J gave up 5 bases, with 24 bases separating them. The CDR3 consists of 19 residues. Looked up from germline, CDR1 is LNHNV and CDR2 is YYDKDF (reference sequence). CDR3 nucleotides: TGTGCCACCAGCAGAGCCCGTTCCTCGGGAGTAGAACCGGACAATGAGCAGTTCTTC. Translation: CATSRARSSGVEPDNEQFF.

The sample holds one count of this clone. The chain carries TRBV5-1 and TRBJ2-2, with D unresolved. Trimming shortened V by 0 bases and J by 4 bases, and 19 bases separated the two germline ends. The CDR3 contains 18 residues. CDR1 is SGHRS, CDR2 YFSETQ, per germline. CDR3 amino acids: CASSLGTTKALVTGELFF. In nucleotides, the CDR3 is TGCGCCAGCAGCTTGGGAACTACGAAAGCGTTGGTCACCGGGGAGCTGTTTTTT.

The V gene is TRBV18, the J gene TRBJ1-1, with 7 bases aligning to TRBD1. The J segment lost 1 base and the V segment lost 3 bases, leaving 5 bases of the junction unmatched. Germline V gene lookup returns CDR1 KGHSH and CDR2 LQKENI. This CDR3 contains 15 residues. CDR3 in DNA: TGTGCCAGCTCACCTCCGGGACAGCAGAACACTGAAGCTTTCTTT. Its translation: CASSPPGQQNTEAFF.

The V and J genes are TRBV20-1 and TRBJ1-5; D might be TRBD1 (5 bases). CDR3 length: 15 amino acids. CDR1 DFQATT and CDR2 SNEGSKA come from the germline V gene (reference sequence). The V gene lost 3 bases and the J gene lost 3 bases, with 15 bases spanning the gap. The CDR3 sequence is CSASRAGAFNQPQHF. The CDR3 region has the DNA TGCAGTGCTAGTAGGGCTGGGGCCTTCAATCAGCCCCAGCATTTT.

This sequence joins TRBV5-1 and TRBJ2-7; TRBD1 might be the D (5 bases). The germline CDR1 and CDR2 sequences are SGHRS and YFSETQ. V was trimmed by 0 bases and J by 5 bases, leaving 12 bases between them. This CDR3 has 14 residues. CDR3 sequence (DNA): TGCGCCAGCAGCTTGGTTGCAGGGAAAGACGAGCAGTACTTC. Translating gives CASSLVAGKDEQYF. The whole variable domain, filled in from reference TRBV5-1 and TRBJ2-7, reads KAGVTQTPRYLIKTRGQQVTLSCSPISGHRSVSWYQQTPGQGLQFLFEYFSETQRNKGNFPGRFSGRQFSNSRSEMNVSTLELGDSALYLCASSLVAGKDEQYFGPGTRLTVT.

This rearrangement joins TRBV7-3 to TRBJ2-3, with 10 bases lining up with TRBD2. This CDR3 spans 15 amino acids. After removal of 3 bases from V and 5 bases from J, the junction contained 5 bases not matched to a gene. Per germline, CDR1 SGHTA and CDR2 FQGTGA. The CDR3: CASSLERGGRDTQYF. The CDR3 coding sequence is TGTGCCAGCAGCTTGGAGCGGGGGGGCCGAGATACGCAGTATTTT.

The J gene is TRBJ1-5, the V gene TRBV2, with 12 bases fitting TRBD1. The length of the CDR3 is 16 residues. Germline trimming cut 6 bases from V and 2 bases from J; bases unmatched to any gene: 5. Per the germline V gene, CDR1 is SNHLY and CDR2 is FYNNEI. The CDR3 nucleotides are TGTGCCAGCAGGGGACAGGGGGCTTCCGGCAATCAGCCCCAGCATTTT. Translation gives CASRGQGASGNQPQHF.

The genes are TRBV19 and TRBJ1-2; D remains unclear. The germline CDR1 and CDR2 sequences are LNHDA and SQIVND (reference sequence). The length of the CDR3 is 15 residues. Deletions cut 3 bases from V and 4 bases from J, with 15 bases between. The CDR3 DNA is TGTGCCAGTAGTATTGGGTCGGGCAGGAGCTATGGCTACACCTTC. Its protein is CASSIGSGRSYGYTF.

This chain uses TRBV6-2 or TRBV6-3 with TRBJ2-5, with 10 bases fitting TRBD1. V trimming: 0 bases; J trimming: 5 bases; junction bases outside the gene matches: 15. Germline CDR1 and CDR2: MNHEY and SVGEGT. The CDR3 is 19 amino acids. CDR3 residues: CASSYSARTGTGARETQYF. Here the CDR3 DNA reads TGTGCCAGCAGTTACTCGGCACGAACCGGGACAGGGGCACGGGAGACCCAGTACTTC.

The chain is built from TRBV10-1 and TRBJ2-1; D is uncertain. The CDR3 is made up of 15 amino acids. Germline values: CDR1 WNHNN, CDR2 SYGVQD (reference sequence). The V end was cut by 6 bases, the J end by 0 bases, with 12 bases between. The CDR3 region has the DNA TGCGCCAGCAGCGAGGACCCCGGCTCCTACAATGAGCAGTTCTTC. Its protein is CASSEDPGSYNEQFF.

This clone was detected only once. The DNA for the CDR3 is TGTGCCAGCAGCTTGTTTAGCGGGGGTTATGGCACAGATACGCAGTATTTT. It specifies CASSLFSGGYGTDTQYF. The chain recombines TRBV5-6 with TRBJ2-3, with 9 nucleotides matching TRBD2. Trimming at V came to 1 base and at J to 1 base, leaving 7 bases not matched to a gene. In germline, CDR1 is SGHDT, CDR2 YYEEEE. This CDR3 region has 17 residues.

This chain uses TRBV7-2 with TRBJ1-5; D gene uncertain. CDR1 SGHTA and CDR2 FQGNSA come from the germline V gene. Deletions cut 3 bases from V and 6 bases from J, with 9 bases between. The CDR3 totals 13 residues. This chain's CDR3 is CASSFGVGQPQHF. The DNA of the CDR3 is TGTGCCAGCAGCTTCGGGGTTGGTCAGCCCCAGCATTTT.

The chain is built from TRBV5-6 and TRBJ1-5; 9 bases match TRBD1. The germline V gene has CDR1 SGHDT and CDR2 YYEEEE. V was clipped by 4 bases and J by 8 bases; unmatched bases: 4. This CDR3 is built from 13 residues. CDR3: CASSRGTGKPQHF. The CDR3 nucleotides are TGTGCCAGCAGCCGAGGGACAGGGAAGCCCCAGCATTTT.

This sequence joins TRBV4-2 and TRBJ1-2, with 9 bases lining up with TRBD1. The V segment lost 1 base and the J segment 3 bases; nucleotides outside the gene matches: 0. This CDR3 has 14 residues. Germline CDR1 reads LGHNA; CDR2 reads YNFKEQ. The CDR3 protein is CASSQGDRDYGYTF. The CDR3 DNA reads as TGTGCCAGCAGCCAAGGGGACAGGGACTATGGCTACACCTTC.

The CDR3 loop reads CASSWTGTGYGYTF. The CDR3 region has the DNA TGCGCCAGCAGCTGGACCGGGACAGGGTATGGCTACACCTTC. This rearrangement joins TRBV5-1 to TRBJ1-2, with 9 bases identical to TRBD1. Germline CDR1 SGHRS, CDR2 YFSETQ. Unmatched junction bases numbered 5, after V lost 3 bases and J lost 5 bases. The CDR3 extends over 14 amino acids.

The chain links TRBV3-1 (or the pseudogene TRBV3-2) to TRBJ2-7; D is unclear. Trimming cost V 0 bases and J 3 bases, with 15 bases left between them. The CDR3 totals 16 residues. Per the germline V gene, CDR1 is LGHDT and CDR2 is YNNKEL (reference sequence). For the CDR3, the DNA is TGTGCCAGCAGCCAAGATTCAAGGCGGCAGTTCTACGAGCAGTACTTC. Residues: CASSQDSRRQFYEQYF.

This clone was observed a single time. J is TRBJ2-3 and V is TRBV10-3; the D call may be TRBD1 or TRBD2 (5 bases each). The CDR3 is made up of 14 amino acids. In germline, CDR1 is ENHRY, CDR2 SYGVKD. The germline V and J ends were trimmed by 7 bases and 8 bases, with 19 bases remaining between them. For the CDR3, the DNA is TGTGCCATCACCTCGGGACCCGAAAGGGGTACGCAGTATTTT. Translation gives CAITSGPERGTQYF.